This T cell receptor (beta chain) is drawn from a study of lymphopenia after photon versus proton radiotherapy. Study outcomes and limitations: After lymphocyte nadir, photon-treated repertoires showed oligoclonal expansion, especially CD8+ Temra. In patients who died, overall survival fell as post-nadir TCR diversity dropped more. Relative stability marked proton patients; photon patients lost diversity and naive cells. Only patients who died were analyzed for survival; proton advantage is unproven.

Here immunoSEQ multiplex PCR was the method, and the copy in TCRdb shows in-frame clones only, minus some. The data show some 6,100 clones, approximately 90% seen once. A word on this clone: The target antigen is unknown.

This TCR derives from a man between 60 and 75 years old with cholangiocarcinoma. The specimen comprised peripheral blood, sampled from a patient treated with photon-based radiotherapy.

The DNA of the CDR3 is TGTGCCAGCAGTGAAGATAAAGGGTTTGGAAACACCATATATTTT. Translating gives CASSEDKGFGNTIYF. The chain uses TRBV6-1 and TRBJ1-3; D gene unclear. Germline CDR1 MNHNS, CDR2 SASEGT. The CDR3 extends over 15 amino acids. V lost 1 base, J lost 3 bases, and 10 bases lay in between.